This entry concerns a single T cell receptor beta chain. The antigen remains unidentified. These data originate in a study of cytomegalovirus exposure and HLA in healthy donors. Study observations and caveats: Association of 17,000 or so TCR beta sequences with HLA alleles was found at 0.05 false discovery rate in a later analysis. Highly shared variants forming one cluster were likely a sequencing artifact. Later on, an analysis showed TCR association rates differing by HLA locus, with DRB1 the most and HLA-C the fewest.

The PCR had 60 Vbeta and 13 Jbeta primers. Authors' processing steps: Per a later analysis, the number of unique TCR beta chains was some 80 million, of which about 11 million were shared. Data came from immunoSEQ multiplex PCR; TCRdb stores just in-frame clones and leaves some out. The D gene and trimming were derived from the DNA, and the V and J assignments and clone size from that table. The table shows about 100,000 clones, with almost 80% occurring only once. The CDR3 has 11 residues. Germline V gene data show CDR1 as SNHLY and CDR2 as FYNNEI. V lost 8 bases and J 1 base, leaving 6 bases between the germline ends.

The V gene is TRBV2, the J gene TRBJ2-7, with a tentative D call TRBD1 (5 bases). This receptor was identified in a man in his 60s in good health and CMV-seropositive. Sequencing used PBMCs. Here the CDR3 reads CASDSSYEQYF. The CDR3 DNA is TGTGCCAGCGACAGTTCCTACGAGCAGTACTTC. Using reference TRBV2 and TRBJ2-7 for the parts outside the CDR3, the full variable domain is EPEVTQTPSHQVTQMGQEVILRCVPISNHLYFYWYRQILGQKVEFLVSFYNNEISEKSEIFDDQFSVERPDGSNFTLKIRSTKLEDSAMYFCASDSSYEQYFGPGTRLTVT.